This TCR beta chain was recovered during a study of T cell changes during pregnancy in multiple sclerosis. This clone was seen only once. Some clones are missing from TCRdb's copy, which holds only in-frame ones; the method was immunoSEQ multiplex PCR. The table lists more than 45,000 clones, approximately 93% of them singletons. The sequence was collected from a female donor with multiple sclerosis, enrolled in a pregnancy study. This material consisted of CD8+ T cells from peripheral blood mononuclear cells, taken in the second trimester of pregnancy.

This CDR3 is CASLTTSGGFYEQYF. The CDR3 DNA reads TGTGCCAGCTTAACAACTAGCGGGGGTTTTTACGAGCAGTACTTC. The chain couples TRBV2 to TRBJ2-7; 11 positions agree with TRBD2. There are 15 residues in the CDR3. V lost 8 bases to trimming and J lost 4 bases; unmatched junction nucleotides: 10. CDR1 and CDR2 (germline): SNHLY, FYNNEI.